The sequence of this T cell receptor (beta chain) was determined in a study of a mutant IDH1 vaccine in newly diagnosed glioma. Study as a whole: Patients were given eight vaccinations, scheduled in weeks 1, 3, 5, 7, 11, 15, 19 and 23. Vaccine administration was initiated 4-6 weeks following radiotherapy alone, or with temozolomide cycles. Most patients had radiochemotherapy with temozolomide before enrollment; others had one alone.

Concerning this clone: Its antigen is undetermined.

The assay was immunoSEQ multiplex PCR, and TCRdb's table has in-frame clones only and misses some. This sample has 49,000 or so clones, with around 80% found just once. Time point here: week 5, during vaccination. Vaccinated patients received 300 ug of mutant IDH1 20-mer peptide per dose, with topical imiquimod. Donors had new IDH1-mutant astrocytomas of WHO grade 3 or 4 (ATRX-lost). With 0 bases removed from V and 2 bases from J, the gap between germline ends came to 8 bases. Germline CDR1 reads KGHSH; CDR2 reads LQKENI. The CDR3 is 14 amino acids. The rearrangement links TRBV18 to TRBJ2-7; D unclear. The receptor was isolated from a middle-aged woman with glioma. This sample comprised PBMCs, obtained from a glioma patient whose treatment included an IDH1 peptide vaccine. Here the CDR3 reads CASSPPQLAYEQYF. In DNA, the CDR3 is TGTGCCAGCTCACCACCGCAGTTAGCCTACGAGCAGTACTTC. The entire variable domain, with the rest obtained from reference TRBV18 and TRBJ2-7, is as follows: NAGVMQNPRHLVRRRGQEARLRCSPMKGHSHVYWYRQLPEEGLKFMVYLQKENIIDESGMPKERFSAEFPKEGPSILRIQQVVRGDSAAYFCASSPPQLAYEQYFGPGTRLTVT.